A selection of T cell receptor beta chains follows, all from one sample in a study of blood T cells in healthy people across ages. Each CDR3 protein gets one entry after TCRdb re-called the 5' RACE reads with MiXCR. The sample lists fewer than 2,000,000 distinct CDR3 sequences, approximately 40% seen once, with more than 20% in the top ten. Sequencing input: blood. The source of these receptors is a human donor in good health. CDR3s include the opening cysteine and the closing phenylalanine or tryptophan. A D gene is named only where the DNA matches it firmly. Clone size, where shown, is once, few, many, or a class for clones that have expanded.

>-|TRBV6-6|-|TRBJ2-3
CASSQPRQPDTQYF
TGTGCCAGCAGCCAACCCCGACAACCAGATACGCAGTATTTT
>-|TRBV28|TRBD2|TRBJ2-5
CASSRPGLVETQYF
TGTGCCAGCAGCCGACCGGGACTAGTGGAGACCCAGTACTTC
>few|TRBV3-1|-|TRBJ1-6
CASSQFGESPLHF
TGTGCCAGCAGCCAATTTGGGGAGTCACCCCTCCACTTT
>-|TRBV4-3|-|TRBJ1-2
CASSPLDTLGGYTF
TGCGCCAGCAGCCCGTTGGACACCCTGGGTGGCTACACCTTC
>few|TRBV29-1|-|TRBJ1-2
CSAEGVGDGYTF
TGCAGCGCCGAGGGGGTAGGGGATGGCTACACCTTC
>-|TRBV20-1|TRBD2|TRBJ2-5
CSAMGLAGEQETQYF
TGCAGTGCAATGGGACTAGCGGGGGAGCAAGAGACCCAGTACTTC
>-|TRBV12-3/TRBV12-4|TRBD1|TRBJ1-2
CASSQGGRDGYTF
TGTGCCAGCAGCCAGGGGGGCAGGGATGGCTACACCTTC
>-|TRBV6-5|-|TRBJ1-2
CAISYPGLGGGYTF
TGTGCCATCAGTTACCCCGGTTTGGGCGGAGGCTACACCTTC
>many|TRBV28|-|TRBJ2-1
CASRKQAVNEQFF
TGTGCCAGCAGAAAACAGGCCGTCAATGAGCAGTTCTTC
>-|TRBV20-1|TRBD1|TRBJ2-7
CSARNQGTGSREQYF
TGCAGTGCTAGAAATCAAGGGACAGGGAGTCGCGAGCAGTACTTC
>-|TRBV20-1|-|TRBJ2-7
CSARDLVYYEQYF
TGCAGTGCTAGAGATCTTGTGTACTACGAGCAGTACTTC
>-|TRBV20-1|TRBD1|TRBJ1-2
CSARGGQGAGYGYTF
TGCAGTGCTAGAGGGGGACAGGGGGCTGGCTATGGCTACACCTTC
>-|TRBV20-1|TRBD2|TRBJ2-3
CSAPTSGWADTQYF
TGCAGTGCGCCAACTAGCGGGTGGGCAGATACGCAGTATTTT
>few|TRBV9|-|TRBJ1-4
CASSQTRGEKLFF
TGTGCCAGCAGCCAAACCAGGGGAGAAAAACTGTTTTTT
>few|TRBV20-1|TRBD1|TRBJ2-1
CSARDLEGGGRNERFF
TGCAGTGCTAGAGATCTGGAAGGGGGCGGTCGGAATGAGCGGTTCTTC
>-|TRBV24-1|-|TRBJ2-7
CATSGTGYDQYF
TGTGCCACCAGTGGAACGGGTTACGATCAGTACTTC
>few|TRBV7-9|-|TRBJ1-2
CASSLVATYDYTF
TGTGCCAGCAGCTTAGTAGCGACCTATGACTACACCTTC
>-|TRBV28|TRBD1|TRBJ2-7
CASSLTTGSTYEQYF
TGTGCCAGCAGTCTCACGACAGGGTCAACCTACGAGCAGTACTTC
>-|TRBV6-1|TRBD1|TRBJ1-2
CASSVGQGISYGYTF
TGTGCCAGCAGTGTTGGACAGGGAATCTCCTATGGCTACACCTTC
>-|TRBV12-3/TRBV12-4|-|TRBJ2-1
CASTHTRTVNEQFF
TGTGCCAGCACCCATACCCGGACGGTCAATGAGCAGTTCTTC
>few|TRBV12-3/TRBV12-4|-|TRBJ2-5
CASSSTDTQETQYF
TGTGCCAGCAGTAGCACAGATACCCAAGAGACCCAGTACTTC
>-|TRBV15|-|TRBJ2-7
CATSSSYTGWEYF
TGTGCCACCAGCAGTTCTTATACAGGGTGGGAGTACTTC
>-|TRBV3-1|-|TRBJ2-7
CASSPEGGTSSYEQYF
TGTGCCAGCAGCCCAGAAGGCGGGACCAGCTCCTACGAGCAGTACTTC
>-|TRBV24-1|TRBD1|TRBJ1-4
CATSEPGQGDEKLFF
TGTGCCACCAGTGAACCGGGACAGGGTGATGAAAAACTGTTTTTT
>-|TRBV11-2|TRBD2|TRBJ2-3
CASSLGLAGGLNTQYF
TGTGCCAGCAGCTTAGGGCTAGCGGGGGGTCTGAATACGCAGTATTTT
>-|TRBV7-3|TRBD1|TRBJ1-6
CASSWTGNNSPLHF
TGTGCCAGCAGCTGGACAGGGAATAATTCACCCCTCCACTTT
>-|TRBV27|-|TRBJ2-3
CASSLPGSGTDTQYF
TGTGCCAGCAGTCTGCCGGGGAGTGGCACAGATACGCAGTATTTT
>once|TRBV20-1|-|TRBJ2-3
CSAQTGSWTQYF
TGCAGTGCTCAGACGGGGTCATGGACGCAGTATTTT
>-|TRBV7-2|-|TRBJ2-7
CASSAGGTGKYEQYF
TGTGCCAGCAGCGCGGGGGGGACAGGGAAGTACGAGCAGTACTTC
>-|TRBV11-2|TRBD1|TRBJ1-2
CASTIPGTDYGYTF
TGTGCCAGCACCATACCCGGGACAGACTATGGCTACACCTTC
>-|TRBV10-3|-|TRBJ2-1
CAISVRQISNEQFF
TGTGCCATCAGTGTCAGGCAGATTTCCAATGAGCAGTTCTTC
>-|TRBV6-2/TRBV6-3|TRBD2|TRBJ2-3
CASSSDFRLAGDDTQYF
TGTGCCAGCAGTTCGGACTTCAGACTAGCGGGAGATGATACGCAGTATTTT
>few|TRBV20-1|-|TRBJ2-7
CSAIPDSYEQYF
TGCAGTGCTATCCCCGACAGTTACGAGCAGTACTTC
>-|TRBV6-4|-|TRBJ1-2
CASSPQYYGYTF
TGTGCCAGCAGTCCCCAGTACTATGGCTACACCTTC
>many|TRBV12-3/TRBV12-4|-|TRBJ2-6
CASSPGAAGANVLTF
TGTGCCAGCAGTCCGGGGGCGGCTGGGGCCAACGTCCTGACTTTC
>few|TRBV5-1|-|TRBJ2-7
CASSLGWTSAYEQYF
TGCGCCAGCAGCCTAGGATGGACCTCGGCCTACGAGCAGTACTTC